This T cell receptor (beta chain) was profiled in a study of tissue T cells after allogeneic stem cell transplantation. Overall study findings and caveats: Anatomically similar tissues had similar TCR repertoires within each patient.

CDR3 length equals 12 residues. The V gene's germline CDR1 is LGHDT and CDR2 YNNKQL (reference sequence). Between the trimmed V and J ends, which lost 4 bases and 0 bases, there was a span of 2 bases. For this clone: Its antigen is not identified. Genes and germline are mouse. Read coverage stops 1 residue before the CDR3 terminus; the germline J gene supplies the remainder.

Here immunoSEQ multiplex PCR was the method, and the copy in TCRdb shows in-frame clones only, minus some. The sample lists about 48,000 clones, 73% occurring once. The V call is TRBV4, the J call TRBJ2-3; no firm D call. Sequencing input: sorted cells pooled from one or two spleens. The sequence derives from a pool of C57BL/6 mice in good health. CDR3 residues: CASSWSAETLYF. The sequenced CDR3 bases are TGTGCCAGCAGCTGGAGTGCAGAAACGCTGTAT. Full variable domain (missing parts from reference TRBV4 and TRBJ2-3): ETAVFQTPNYHVTQVGNEVSFNCKQTLGHDTMYWYKQDSKKLLKIMFSYNNKQLIVNETVPRRFSPQSSDKAHLNLRIKSVEPEDSAVYLCASSWSAETLYFGSGTRLTVL.